This entry is about one T cell receptor beta chain. The data were taken from a study of OX40 agonist ivuxolimab in advanced cancers. Germline V gene sequence: CDR1 MNHNY, CDR2 SVGAGI (reference sequence). V dropped 5 bases and J dropped 4 bases, with 6 bases sitting between them. This CDR3 is 11 amino acids long. The table came from immunoSEQ multiplex PCR; TCRdb's copy has only in-frame clones and leaves some out. The sample lists fewer than 70,000 clones, about 86% occurring once. The genes are TRBV6-6 and TRBJ2-7, with D unresolved. The sample in question was CD4+ or CD8+ T cells sorted from blood, obtained in a trial of the OX40 agonist ivuxolimab. The receptor was derived from an adult with an advanced solid tumor such as melanoma, head and neck, liver or kidney cancer. This CDR3 reads CASSHHYEQYF. CDR3 sequence (DNA): TGTGCCAGCAGTCATCATTACGAGCAGTACTTC.